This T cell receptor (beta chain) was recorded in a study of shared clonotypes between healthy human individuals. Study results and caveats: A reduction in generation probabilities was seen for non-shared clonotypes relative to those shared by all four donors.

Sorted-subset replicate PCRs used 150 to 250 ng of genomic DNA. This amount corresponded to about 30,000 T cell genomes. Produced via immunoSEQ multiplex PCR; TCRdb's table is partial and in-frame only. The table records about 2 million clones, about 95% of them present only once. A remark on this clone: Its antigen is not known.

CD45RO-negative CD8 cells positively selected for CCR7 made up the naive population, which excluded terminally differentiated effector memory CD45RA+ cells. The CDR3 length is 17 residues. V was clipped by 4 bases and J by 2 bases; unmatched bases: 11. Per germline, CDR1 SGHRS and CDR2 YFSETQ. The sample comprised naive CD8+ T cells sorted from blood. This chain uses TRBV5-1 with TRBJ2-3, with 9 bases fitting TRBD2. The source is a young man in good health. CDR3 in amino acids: CASSPIRLAANTDTQYF. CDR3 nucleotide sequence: TGCGCCAGCAGCCCGATAAGACTAGCGGCTAACACAGATACGCAGTATTTT.